The T cell receptor (beta chain) described here comes from a study of blood T cell repertoires in COVID-19. Sequencing was performed with immunoSEQ multiplex PCR; in TCRdb, only in-frame clones are kept and a portion is missing. This table holds a few hundred thousand clones, about 80% found once. Trimming at V came to 4 bases and at J to 7 bases, leaving 7 bases not matched to a gene. Germline V lookup: CDR1 SGHNT, CDR2 YYREEE (reference sequence). The CDR3 sequence is 13 residues long. This TCR derives from a human donor with acute or convalescent COVID-19. The donor label of this sample is uncertain. The chain employs TRBV5-4 and TRBJ2-7, with TRBD2 matching over 8 bases. Sample: peripheral blood. This CDR3 is CASSDPGGGEQYF. In nucleotides, the CDR3 is TGTGCCAGCAGCGACCCGGGAGGGGGAGAGCAGTACTTC.